A selection of T cell receptor beta chains follows, all from one sample in a study of T cell changes during pregnancy in multiple sclerosis. Data came from immunoSEQ multiplex PCR; TCRdb stores just in-frame clones and leaves some out. The sample holds 100,000 or so clones, approximately 93% seen once. The sample here was peripheral blood, taken after pregnancy. These receptor sequences come from a female donor in good health, enrolled as a control in a pregnancy study. Both conserved end residues are part of each CDR3. The order of the fields is clone size, V gene, J gene, D gene, CDR3 DNA, CDR3 protein. A D gene is named only where the DNA matches it firmly. Not every row has a clone size; where given, it reads once, few, many or a size class.

clone_size: -; v_call: TRBV18; j_call: TRBJ1-5; d_call: -; cdr3_nt: TGTGCCAGCTCACCCGAAGAGTTACAGCCCCAGCATTTT; cdr3_aa: CASSPEELQPQHF
clone_size: -; v_call: TRBV6-1; j_call: TRBJ2-7; d_call: -; cdr3_nt: TGTGCCAGCAGTGATAGTGGCAGGGGTTGGGAGCAGTACTTC; cdr3_aa: CASSDSGRGWEQYF
clone_size: -; v_call: TRBV18; j_call: TRBJ2-6; d_call: -; cdr3_nt: TGTGCCAGCTCAAATTCTCAGGTGATGGCTGGGGCCAACGTCCTGACTTTC; cdr3_aa: CASSNSQVMAGANVLTF
clone_size: -; v_call: TRBV5-5; j_call: TRBJ2-7; d_call: -; cdr3_nt: TGTGCCAGCAGCTTGGTCGGAACAGATCCCTCCTACGAGCAGTACTTC; cdr3_aa: CASSLVGTDPSYEQYF
clone_size: -; v_call: TRBV28; j_call: TRBJ2-2; d_call: TRBD1; cdr3_nt: TGTGCCAGCAGTTTCTTGACAGGGGGCGCCGGGGAGCTGTTTTTT; cdr3_aa: CASSFLTGGAGELFF
clone_size: -; v_call: TRBV28; j_call: TRBJ2-5; d_call: TRBD2; cdr3_nt: TGTGCCAGCAGTCCTCCCTTGGGGACTAGCGGGCGCGGAGAGACCCAGTACTTC; cdr3_aa: CASSPPLGTSGRGETQYF
clone_size: -; v_call: TRBV4-1; j_call: TRBJ2-2; d_call: -; cdr3_nt: TGCGCCAGCAGCCAAGGGGTGGCGGGATTGGTATTGGGGGAGCTGTTTTTT; cdr3_aa: CASSQGVAGLVLGELFF
clone_size: -; v_call: TRBV5-1; j_call: TRBJ2-7; d_call: -; cdr3_nt: TGCGCCAGCAGCCCAGCGTTAACCACCGTTTCCTACGAGCAGTACTTC; cdr3_aa: CASSPALTTVSYEQYF
clone_size: -; v_call: TRBV5-6; j_call: TRBJ2-2; d_call: -; cdr3_nt: TGTGCCAGCAGCTTGGAGTGGACATGGGCCGGGGAGCTGTTTTTT; cdr3_aa: CASSLEWTWAGELFF
clone_size: -; v_call: TRBV19; j_call: TRBJ1-5; d_call: TRBD1; cdr3_nt: TGTGCCAGTAGTATCGAAGGGACAGTCAATAATCAGCCCCAGCATTTT; cdr3_aa: CASSIEGTVNNQPQHF
clone_size: -; v_call: TRBV18; j_call: TRBJ2-7; d_call: TRBD2; cdr3_nt: TGTGCCAGCTCCCCGGGGGGACTGGAAATCGAGCAGTACTTC; cdr3_aa: CASSPGGLEIEQYF
clone_size: -; v_call: TRBV5-1; j_call: TRBJ2-7; d_call: TRBD1; cdr3_nt: TGCGCCAGCAGCTGGGACAGGGGCGAGCAGTACTTC; cdr3_aa: CASSWDRGEQYF
clone_size: -; v_call: TRBV28; j_call: TRBJ2-3; d_call: -; cdr3_nt: TGTGCCAGCAGGGGAGGAGGCAGGTTCTATACTAGCACAGATACGCAGTATTTT; cdr3_aa: CASRGGGRFYTSTDTQYF
clone_size: -; v_call: TRBV2; j_call: TRBJ1-5; d_call: TRBD1; cdr3_nt: TGTGCCAGCAGTGGGGGGACAGGGCGCAATCAGCCCCAGCATTTT; cdr3_aa: CASSGGTGRNQPQHF
clone_size: -; v_call: TRBV7-6; j_call: TRBJ2-3; d_call: -; cdr3_nt: TGTGCCAGCAGAGGGGACTTATTTACAGATACGCAGTATTTT; cdr3_aa: CASRGDLFTDTQYF
clone_size: once; v_call: TRBV5-6; j_call: TRBJ1-1; d_call: -; cdr3_nt: TGTGCCAGCAGCTTGGAGGCTAGAGGCACTGAAGCTTTCTTT; cdr3_aa: CASSLEARGTEAFF
clone_size: -; v_call: TRBV28; j_call: TRBJ2-7; d_call: TRBD1; cdr3_nt: TGTGCCAGCAGTTTGACAGGGGCGGCCTACGAGCAGTACTTC; cdr3_aa: CASSLTGAAYEQYF
clone_size: few; v_call: TRBV6-1; j_call: TRBJ2-2; d_call: -; cdr3_nt: TGTGCCAGCAGTGAAAAATACAAGGGGTCGGGCGGGGAGCTGTTTTTT; cdr3_aa: CASSEKYKGSGGELFF
clone_size: -; v_call: TRBV19; j_call: TRBJ2-2; d_call: -; cdr3_nt: TGTGCCAGTAGTATGGGCCGAGTGGGCACCGGGGAGCTGTTTTTT; cdr3_aa: CASSMGRVGTGELFF
clone_size: -; v_call: TRBV5-1; j_call: TRBJ2-3; d_call: TRBD2; cdr3_nt: TGCGCCAGCAGCTTTACTAGCGGGAGGTGGGCAGATACGCAGTATTTT; cdr3_aa: CASSFTSGRWADTQYF
clone_size: once; v_call: TRBV2; j_call: TRBJ1-6; d_call: TRBD1; cdr3_nt: TGTGCCAGCAGCGCACAGGGGGGGCCTAATAATTCACCCCTCCACTTT; cdr3_aa: CASSAQGGPNNSPLHF
clone_size: -; v_call: TRBV27; j_call: TRBJ2-5; d_call: -; cdr3_nt: TGTGCCAGCAGTTTATTCTACCAAGAGACCCAGTACTTC; cdr3_aa: CASSLFYQETQYF
clone_size: -; v_call: TRBV28; j_call: TRBJ2-3; d_call: -; cdr3_nt: TGTGCCAGCAGTTTCGGGTCCACAGATACGCAGTATTTT; cdr3_aa: CASSFGSTDTQYF
clone_size: -; v_call: TRBV15; j_call: TRBJ2-1; d_call: -; cdr3_nt: TGTGCCACCAGCAGCGCATCGGGGACACTATACAATGAGCAGTTCTTC; cdr3_aa: CATSSASGTLYNEQFF
clone_size: -; v_call: TRBV2; j_call: TRBJ1-1; d_call: -; cdr3_nt: TGTGCCAGCAGTGAAGCTCCTTACCGAAAGTTTAGTGAAGCTTTCTTT; cdr3_aa: CASSEAPYRKFSEAFF